This T cell receptor (beta chain) was identified during a study of blood T cell repertoires in COVID-19. Study information: Donors in the United States, Italy and Spain gave samples during acute or convalescent COVID-19. T cells, B-cell-depleted T cells, or PBMCs provided the cDNA or gDNA that served as material.

Clones were sequenced by immunoSEQ multiplex PCR, and TCRdb holds only the in-frame ones, with some missing. In the table there are 250,000 or so clones, 70% to 90% of which are singletons. The CDR3 length is 15 residues. J gave up 5 bases and V 0 bases, and 6 bases lay outside the gene matches. CDR1 SGHRS and CDR2 YFSETQ come from the germline V gene. Sample: peripheral blood. The genes are TRBV5-1 and TRBJ2-7; 9 bases fit TRBD2. This TCR came from a woman in her 30s with active or convalescent COVID-19. DNA for the CDR3: TGCGCCAGCAGCTTGGCCGCGCGGGGGGGCCACGAGCAGTACTTC. It yields the protein CASSLAARGGHEQYF.